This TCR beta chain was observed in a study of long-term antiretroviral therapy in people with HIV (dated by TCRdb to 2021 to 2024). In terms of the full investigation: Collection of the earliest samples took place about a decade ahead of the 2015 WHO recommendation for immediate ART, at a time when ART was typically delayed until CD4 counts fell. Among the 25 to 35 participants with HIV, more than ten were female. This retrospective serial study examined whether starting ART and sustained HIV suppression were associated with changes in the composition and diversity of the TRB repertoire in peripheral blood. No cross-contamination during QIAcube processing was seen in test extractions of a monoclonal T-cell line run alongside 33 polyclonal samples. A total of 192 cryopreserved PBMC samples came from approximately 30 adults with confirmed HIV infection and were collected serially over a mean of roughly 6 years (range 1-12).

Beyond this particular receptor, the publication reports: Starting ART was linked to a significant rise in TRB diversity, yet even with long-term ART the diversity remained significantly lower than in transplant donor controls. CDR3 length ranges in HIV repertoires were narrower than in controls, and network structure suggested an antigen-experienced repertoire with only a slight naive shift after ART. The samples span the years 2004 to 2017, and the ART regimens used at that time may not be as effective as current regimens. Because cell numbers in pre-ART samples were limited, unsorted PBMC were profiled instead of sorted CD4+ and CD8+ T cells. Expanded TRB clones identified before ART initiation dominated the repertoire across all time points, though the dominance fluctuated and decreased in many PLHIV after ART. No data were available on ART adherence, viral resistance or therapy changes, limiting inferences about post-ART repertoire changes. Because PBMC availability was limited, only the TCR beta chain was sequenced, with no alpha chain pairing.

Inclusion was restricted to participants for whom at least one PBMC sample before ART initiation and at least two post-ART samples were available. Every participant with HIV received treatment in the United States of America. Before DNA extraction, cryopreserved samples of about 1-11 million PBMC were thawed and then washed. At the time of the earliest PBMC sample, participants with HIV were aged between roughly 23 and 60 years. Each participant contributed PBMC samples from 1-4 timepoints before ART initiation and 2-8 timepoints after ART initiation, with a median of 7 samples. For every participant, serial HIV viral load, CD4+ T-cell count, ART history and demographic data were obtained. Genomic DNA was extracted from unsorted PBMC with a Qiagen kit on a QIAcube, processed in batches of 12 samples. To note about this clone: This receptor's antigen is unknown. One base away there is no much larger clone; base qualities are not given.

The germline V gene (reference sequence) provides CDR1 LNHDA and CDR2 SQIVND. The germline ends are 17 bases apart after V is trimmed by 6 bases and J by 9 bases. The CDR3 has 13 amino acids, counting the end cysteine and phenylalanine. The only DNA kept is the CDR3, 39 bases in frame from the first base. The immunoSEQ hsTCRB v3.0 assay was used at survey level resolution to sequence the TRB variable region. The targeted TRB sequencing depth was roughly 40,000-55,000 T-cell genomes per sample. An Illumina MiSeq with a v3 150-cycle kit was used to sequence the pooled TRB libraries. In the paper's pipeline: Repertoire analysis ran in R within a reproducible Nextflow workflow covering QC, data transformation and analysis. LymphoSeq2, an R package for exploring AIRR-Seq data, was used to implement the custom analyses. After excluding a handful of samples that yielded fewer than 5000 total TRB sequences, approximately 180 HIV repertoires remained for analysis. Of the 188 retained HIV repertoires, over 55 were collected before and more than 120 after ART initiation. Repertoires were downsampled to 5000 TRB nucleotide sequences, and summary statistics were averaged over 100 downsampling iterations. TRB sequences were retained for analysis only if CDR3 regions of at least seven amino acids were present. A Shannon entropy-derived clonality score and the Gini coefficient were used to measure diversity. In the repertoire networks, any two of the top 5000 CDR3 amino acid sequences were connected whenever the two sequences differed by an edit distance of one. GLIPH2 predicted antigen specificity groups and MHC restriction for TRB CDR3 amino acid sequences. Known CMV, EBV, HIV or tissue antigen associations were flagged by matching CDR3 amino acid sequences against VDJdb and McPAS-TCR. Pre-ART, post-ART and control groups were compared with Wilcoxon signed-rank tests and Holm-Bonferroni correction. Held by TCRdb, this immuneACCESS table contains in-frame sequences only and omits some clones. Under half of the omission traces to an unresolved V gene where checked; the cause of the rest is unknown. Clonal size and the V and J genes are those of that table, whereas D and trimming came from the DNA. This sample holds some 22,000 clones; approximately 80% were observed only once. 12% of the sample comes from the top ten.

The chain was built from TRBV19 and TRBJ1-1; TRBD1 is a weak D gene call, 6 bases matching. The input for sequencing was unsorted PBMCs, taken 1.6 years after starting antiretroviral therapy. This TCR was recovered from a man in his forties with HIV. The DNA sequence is TGTGCCAGTAGAACACCAGGGGAGACGAAAGCTTTCTTT. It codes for CASRTPGETKAFF.